Sequencing of this T cell receptor (beta chain) was carried out in a study of regulatory T cells in long-lasting Graves disease (dated by TCRdb to the early 2020s). Regarding the study in general: To count as having persistent Graves' disease, a patient had to have received antithyroid drug treatment for over 5 years with TSH receptor autoantibodies remaining persistently positive. Patients with persistent Graves' disease were compared with patients with newly diagnosed Graves' disease using TCR sequencing and RNA sequencing of peripheral blood. The study was conducted in China and was registered as a clinical trial. A total of roughly 33 samples underwent TCR sequencing: approximately 13 from persistent and roughly 20 from newly diagnosed Graves' disease patients. Antithyroid drugs had been taken for 10 to 13 years on average by persistent Graves' disease patients in the clinical cohort.

The time point label corresponds to: persistent/refractory GD, antithyroid drugs over 5 years with positive TRAb. For both TCR sequencing and RNA sequencing, RNA was extracted from PBMCs using TRIzol. The diagnosis of Graves' disease was made according to American Thyroid Association guidelines. Recruitment of patients was carried out at an endocrinology department in Xi'an, China. Each patient gave about 9.1 milliliters of peripheral blood, collected in an EDTA anticoagulant tube. PBMCs were isolated by Ficoll Paque Plus density gradient separation without further T cell sorting. An Agilent 2100 Bioanalyzer and agarose gel were used to check RNA quality, and a NanoDrop 2000 was used to measure RNA concentration. Points on this clonotype: This clone's antigen is unknown. No base qualities exist here, and no much larger clone lies one base off it.

Study-wide findings and limitations: Only peripheral blood was studied, because thyroid tissue, the primary lesion, was inaccessible. Persistent disease showed preferential use of TRBV28, TRBJ1-2 and TRBJ2-5, whereas newly diagnosed disease favored TRBV20-1 and TRBJ2-1. The authors acknowledged the small sample size as a limitation that may reduce accuracy. A larger number of public clonotypes was shared among persistent patients (around 2,500) than among newly diagnosed patients (about 990). Compared with newly diagnosed patients, patients with persistent Graves' disease had lower TCR Shannon entropy and fewer highly expanded clones, which suggests clonal expansion. Sequencing and analysis were limited to the TCR beta chain.

V drops 5 bases and J drops 0 bases, leaving 23 bases in between. From the germline V gene (reference sequence), CDR1 is SEHNR and CDR2 is FQNEAQ. The CDR3 covers 20 residues, taking in both the cysteine and the phenylalanine. This entry keeps only the CDR3 DNA: 60 bases, framed from base 1. Library method: multiplex PCR. The sequencing machine was an Illumina HiSeq 4000. CDR3 regions were amplified by Arm-PCR with iRepertoire HTBI primers to construct TCR beta libraries. Before sequencing, the PCR products went through gel purification. The paper's processing steps were these. Across samples, roughly 60 TRBV and around 15 TRBJ segments were identified and used for gene usage analysis of CDR3 amino acid clonotypes. COPE and FqMerger were used to merge the filtered high-quality paired reads into contigs. Contigs were aligned with BLAST to IMGT TRBV, TRBD and TRBJ reference genes, and CDR3 was defined per IMGT. Clonotypes above 0.1% frequency were classified as highly expanded clones. Shannon entropy was used to measure repertoire diversity, and the Gini coefficient was used to measure V-J evenness. Clonotypes shared by more than one individual were considered public. TCRdb cleaned the public reads at Q25 with fastp, built clones with MiXCR and kept in-frame beta chains. CDR3 protein sequences are deduplicated, and each keeps its most common genes and DNA. TCRdb assigned the V and J calls; the authors' analysis was not used. Present in this sample are about 340,000 distinct CDR3 sequences, around 19% of which were seen just once. The top ten clones comprise 25% to 35% of the sample.

The sequence derives from a female donor with Graves disease. The specimen was peripheral blood mononuclear cells (PBMCs), collected when the disease was refractory, from a patient treated with antithyroid drugs. The chain employs TRBV7-9 and TRBJ2-6; no D gene call is confident. The DNA sequence follows: TGTGCCAGCAGCCCCAACCTGCGAGGCGGAATTGACTCTGGGGCCAACGTCCTGACTTTC. It is translated as CASSPNLRGGIDSGANVLTF.